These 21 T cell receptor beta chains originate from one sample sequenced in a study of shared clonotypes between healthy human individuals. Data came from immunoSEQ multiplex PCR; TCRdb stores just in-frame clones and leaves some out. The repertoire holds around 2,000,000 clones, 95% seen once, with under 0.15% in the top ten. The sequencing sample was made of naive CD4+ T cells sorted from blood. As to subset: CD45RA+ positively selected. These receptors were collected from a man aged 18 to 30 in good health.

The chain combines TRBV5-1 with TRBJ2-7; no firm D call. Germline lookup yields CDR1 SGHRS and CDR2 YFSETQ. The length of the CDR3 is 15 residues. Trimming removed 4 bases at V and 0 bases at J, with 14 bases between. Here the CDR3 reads CASSPANGASYEQYF. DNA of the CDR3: TGCGCCAGCAGCCCAGCCAACGGAGCCTCCTACGAGCAGTACTTC.

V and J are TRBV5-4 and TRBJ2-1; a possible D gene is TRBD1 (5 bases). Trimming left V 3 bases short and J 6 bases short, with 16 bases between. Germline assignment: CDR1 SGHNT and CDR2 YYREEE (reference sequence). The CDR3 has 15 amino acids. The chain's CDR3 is CASSSLDQGPNEQFF. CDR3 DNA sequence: TGTGCCAGCAGCTCCTTAGACCAGGGCCCCAATGAGCAGTTCTTC.

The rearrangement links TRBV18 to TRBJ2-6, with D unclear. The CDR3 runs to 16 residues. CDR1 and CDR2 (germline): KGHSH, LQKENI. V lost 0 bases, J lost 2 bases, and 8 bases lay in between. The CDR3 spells CASSPPMGTGANVLTF. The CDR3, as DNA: TGTGCCAGCTCACCACCGATGGGGACTGGGGCCAACGTCCTGACTTTC.

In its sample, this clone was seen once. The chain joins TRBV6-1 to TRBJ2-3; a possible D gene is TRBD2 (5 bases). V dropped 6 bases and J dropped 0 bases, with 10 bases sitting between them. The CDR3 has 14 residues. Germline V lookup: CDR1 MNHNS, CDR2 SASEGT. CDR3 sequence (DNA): TGTGCCAGCAGAGCGGCGTTGAGCACAGATACGCAGTATTTT. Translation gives CASRAALSTDTQYF.

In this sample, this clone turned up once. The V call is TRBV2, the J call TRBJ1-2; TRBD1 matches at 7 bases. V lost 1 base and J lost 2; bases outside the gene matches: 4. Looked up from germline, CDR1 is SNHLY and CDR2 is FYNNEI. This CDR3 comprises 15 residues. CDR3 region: CASSEDMTGNYGYTF. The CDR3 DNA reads TGTGCCAGCAGTGAAGACATGACAGGGAACTATGGCTACACCTTC. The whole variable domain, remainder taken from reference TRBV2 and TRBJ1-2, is EPEVTQTPSHQVTQMGQEVILRCVPISNHLYFYWYRQILGQKVEFLVSFYNNEISEKSEIFDDQFSVERPDGSNFTLKIRSTKLEDSAMYFCASSEDMTGNYGYTFGSGTRLTVV.

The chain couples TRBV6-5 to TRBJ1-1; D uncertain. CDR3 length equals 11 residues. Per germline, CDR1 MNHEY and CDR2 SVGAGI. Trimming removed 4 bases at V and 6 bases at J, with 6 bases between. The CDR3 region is CASSLIAEAFF. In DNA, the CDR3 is TGTGCCAGCAGTTTAATTGCTGAAGCTTTCTTT.

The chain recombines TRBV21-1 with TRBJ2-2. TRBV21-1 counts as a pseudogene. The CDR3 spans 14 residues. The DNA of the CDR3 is TGTGTAAACCGGGCAGGTGAGAACACCGGGGAGCTGTTTTTT. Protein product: CVNRAGENTGELFF.

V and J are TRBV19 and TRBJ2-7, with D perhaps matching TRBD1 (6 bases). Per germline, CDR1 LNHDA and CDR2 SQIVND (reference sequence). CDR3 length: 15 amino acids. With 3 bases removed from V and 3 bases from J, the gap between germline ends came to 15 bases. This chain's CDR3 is CASSMGDTTYYEQYF. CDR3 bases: TGTGCCAGTAGTATGGGGGACACAACTTACTACGAGCAGTACTTC.

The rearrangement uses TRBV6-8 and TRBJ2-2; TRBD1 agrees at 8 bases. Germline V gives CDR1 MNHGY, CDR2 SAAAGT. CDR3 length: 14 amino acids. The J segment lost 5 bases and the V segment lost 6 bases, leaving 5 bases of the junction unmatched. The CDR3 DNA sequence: TGTGCCAGCAGCCTCCGACAGGGGACCGGGGAGCTGTTTTTT. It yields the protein CASSLRQGTGELFF.

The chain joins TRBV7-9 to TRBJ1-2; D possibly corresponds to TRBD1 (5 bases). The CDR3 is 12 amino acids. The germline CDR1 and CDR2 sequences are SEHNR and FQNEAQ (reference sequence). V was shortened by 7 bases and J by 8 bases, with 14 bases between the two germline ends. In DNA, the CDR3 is TGTGCCAGCAACTACCAGGGAGGCGGCTACACCTTC. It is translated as CASNYQGGGYTF.

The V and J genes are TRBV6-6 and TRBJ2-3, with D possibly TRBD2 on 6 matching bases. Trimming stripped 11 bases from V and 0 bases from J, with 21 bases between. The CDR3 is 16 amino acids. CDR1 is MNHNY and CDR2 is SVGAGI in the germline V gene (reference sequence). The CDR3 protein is CAALRVRGTSTDTQYF. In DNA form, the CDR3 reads TGTGCCGCCCTGAGGGTTAGAGGGACTAGCACAGATACGCAGTATTTT.

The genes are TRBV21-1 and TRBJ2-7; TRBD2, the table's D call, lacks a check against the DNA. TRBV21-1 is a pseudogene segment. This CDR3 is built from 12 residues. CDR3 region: CASSRPLVQQYF. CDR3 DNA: TGTGCCAGCAGCCGACCGCTAGTGCAGCAGTACTTC.

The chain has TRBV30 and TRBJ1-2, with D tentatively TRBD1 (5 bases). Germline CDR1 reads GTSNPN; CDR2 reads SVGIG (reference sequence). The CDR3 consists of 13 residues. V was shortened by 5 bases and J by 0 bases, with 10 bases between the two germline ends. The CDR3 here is CAWQGSPNYGYTF. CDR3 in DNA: TGTGCCTGGCAGGGCTCACCTAACTATGGCTACACCTTC.

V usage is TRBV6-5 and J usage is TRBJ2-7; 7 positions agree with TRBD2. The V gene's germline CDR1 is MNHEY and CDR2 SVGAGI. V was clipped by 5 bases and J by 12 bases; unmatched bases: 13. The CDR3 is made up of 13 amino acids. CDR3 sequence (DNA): TGTGCCAGCAGTCAGATCGGGGGGAGGGCCATGTACTTC. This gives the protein CASSQIGGRAMYF.

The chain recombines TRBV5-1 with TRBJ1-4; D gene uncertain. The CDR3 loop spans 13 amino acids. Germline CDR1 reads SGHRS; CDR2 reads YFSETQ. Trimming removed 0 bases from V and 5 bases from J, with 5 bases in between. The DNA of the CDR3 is TGCGCCAGCAGCTTGGAGCAAAATGAAAAACTGTTTTTT. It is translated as CASSLEQNEKLFF. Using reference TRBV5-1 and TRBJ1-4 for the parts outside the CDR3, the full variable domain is KAGVTQTPRYLIKTRGQQVTLSCSPISGHRSVSWYQQTPGQGLQFLFEYFSETQRNKGNFPGRFSGRQFSNSRSEMNVSTLELGDSALYLCASSLEQNEKLFFGSGTQLSVL.

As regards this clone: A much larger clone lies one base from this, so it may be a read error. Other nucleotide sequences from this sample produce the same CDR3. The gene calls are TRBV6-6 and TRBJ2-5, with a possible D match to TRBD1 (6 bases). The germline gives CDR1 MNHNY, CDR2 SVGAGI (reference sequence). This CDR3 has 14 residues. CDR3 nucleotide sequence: TGTGCCAGCAGTTACGACAGGTACCAGGAGACCCAGTACTTC. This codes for CASSYDRYQETQYF.

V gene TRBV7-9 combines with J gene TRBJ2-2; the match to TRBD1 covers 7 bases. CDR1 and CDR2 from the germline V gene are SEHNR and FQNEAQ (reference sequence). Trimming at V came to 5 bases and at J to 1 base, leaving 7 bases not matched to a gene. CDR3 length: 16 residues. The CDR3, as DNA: TGTGCCAGCAGCCACCCCCGGGACAGGAACACCGGGGAGCTGTTTTTT. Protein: CASSHPRDRNTGELFF.

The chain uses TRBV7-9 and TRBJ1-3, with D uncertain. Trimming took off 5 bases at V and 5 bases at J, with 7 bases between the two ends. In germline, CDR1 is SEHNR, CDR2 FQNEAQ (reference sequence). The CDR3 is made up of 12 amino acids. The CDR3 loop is CASSISRNTIYF. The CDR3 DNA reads TGTGCCAGCAGCATCTCGCGAAACACCATATATTTT.

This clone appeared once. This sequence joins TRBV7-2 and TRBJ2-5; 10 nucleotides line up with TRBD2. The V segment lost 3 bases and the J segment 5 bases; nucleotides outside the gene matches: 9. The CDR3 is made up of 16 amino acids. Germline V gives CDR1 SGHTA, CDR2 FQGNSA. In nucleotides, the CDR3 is TGTGCCAGCAGCTTCTTATCTAGCGGGAGCGGGGAGACCCAGTACTTC. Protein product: CASSFLSSGSGETQYF.

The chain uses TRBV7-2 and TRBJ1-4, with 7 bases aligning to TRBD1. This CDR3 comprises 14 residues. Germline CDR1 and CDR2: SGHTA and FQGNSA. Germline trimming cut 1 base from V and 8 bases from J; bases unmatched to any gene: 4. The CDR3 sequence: CASSLVGDSEKLFF. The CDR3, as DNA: TGTGCCAGCAGCTTAGTGGGGGACAGCGAAAAACTGTTTTTT. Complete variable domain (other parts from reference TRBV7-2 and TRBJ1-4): GAGVSQSPSNKVTEKGKDVELRCDPISGHTALYWYRQSLGQGLEFLIYFQGNSAPDKSGLPSDRFSAERTGGSVSTLTIQRTQQEDSAVYLCASSLVGDSEKLFFGSGTQLSVL.

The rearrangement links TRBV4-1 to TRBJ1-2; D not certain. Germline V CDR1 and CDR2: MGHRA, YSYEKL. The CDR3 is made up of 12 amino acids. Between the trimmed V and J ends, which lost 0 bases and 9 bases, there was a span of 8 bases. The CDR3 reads CASSQDRDRYTF. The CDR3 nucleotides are TGCGCCAGCAGCCAAGATCGGGATCGCTACACCTTC.